The next 26 T cell receptor beta chains were all read from a single sample in a study of OX40 agonist ivuxolimab in advanced cancers. Using immunoSEQ multiplex PCR, the repertoire was profiled, and TCRdb retains in-frame clones only, with some absent. The repertoire holds under 40,000 clones, with 87% as singletons. Sample: CD4+ or CD8+ T cells sorted from blood, taken in a trial of the OX40 agonist ivuxolimab. The source is an adult with an advanced solid tumor such as melanoma, head and neck, liver or kidney cancer.

The chain employs TRBV5-1 and TRBJ1-2, with unresolved D. The CDR3 loop spans 16 amino acids. Germline CDR1 and CDR2: SGHRS and YFSETQ. Trimming took off 4 bases at V and 6 bases at J, with 22 bases between the two ends. The CDR3 nucleotides read TGCGCCAGCAGCCCCCCGGAAGGGCCAGCTGCAGATGGCTACACCTTC. Translation: CASSPPEGPAADGYTF.

This chain joins TRBV7-6 and TRBJ1-1; TRBD1 agrees at 7 bases. Germline values: CDR1 SGHVS, CDR2 FNYEAQ. The CDR3 is 16 residues long. V was pared by 5 bases and J by 0 bases, with 9 bases of the junction left unmatched. The CDR3 nucleotides read TGTGCCAGCAGCCACGAGCCGACAGGGATGAACACTGAAGCTTTCTTT. Its translation: CASSHEPTGMNTEAFF.

The V and J genes are TRBV15 and TRBJ2-1; D not resolved. The CDR3 consists of 15 residues. The V gene lost 4 bases and the J gene lost 0 bases, with 10 bases spanning the gap. Germline V gives CDR1 LNHNV, CDR2 YYDKDF (reference sequence). This CDR3 is CATSTQVSSYNEQFF. The DNA for the CDR3 is TGTGCCACCAGCACCCAGGTTAGCTCCTACAATGAGCAGTTCTTC.

The V call is TRBV7-6, the J call TRBJ1-2; D not certain. Germline loops: CDR1 SGHVS, CDR2 FNYEAQ. V shed 2 bases and J shed 1 base, with 5 bases lying between them. The CDR3 has 13 residues. This chain's CDR3 is CASSLSDNYGYTF. The CDR3 DNA sequence: TGTGCCAGCAGCTTATCAGATAACTATGGCTACACCTTC.

This clone appeared once. The J gene is TRBJ2-1, the V gene TRBV12-2; the table assigns TRBD2, which was not confirmed against the DNA. TRBV12-2 is a documented pseudogene. The CDR3 sequence is 16 residues long. DNA of the CDR3: TGTGCAAGTCGCCCGCTGCTAGCGGGAGACCACAATGAGCAGTTCTTC. Protein: CASRPLLAGDHNEQFF.

The V call is TRBV28, the J call TRBJ2-7, with D hard to call. The CDR3 is made up of 15 amino acids. Germline CDR1 and CDR2: MDHEN and SYDVKM. The V gene lost 5 bases and the J gene lost 1 base, with 15 bases spanning the gap. The CDR3 protein is CASSVTNSGSYEQYF. The CDR3 DNA follows: TGTGCCAGCAGTGTCACAAATTCCGGGTCCTACGAGCAGTACTTC. The full variable domain, with the rest looked up from reference TRBV28 and TRBJ2-7, is DVKVTQSSRYLVKRTGEKVFLECVQDMDHENMFWYRQDPGLGLRLIYFSYDVKMKEKGDIPEGYSVSREKKERFSLILESASTNQTSMYLCASSVTNSGSYEQYFGPGTRLTVT.

The V and J genes are TRBV7-6 and TRBJ2-1, with 8 bases matching TRBD1. Losses at the gene ends were 5 bases for V and 8 bases for J; bases not matched to a gene: 8. The CDR3 spans 14 residues. Germline lookup yields CDR1 SGHVS and CDR2 FNYEAQ. CDR3 bases: TGTGCCAGCAGCACCTGGACAGGGAACGATGAGCAGTTCTTC. Amino acids: CASSTWTGNDEQFF.

The chain uses TRBV27 and TRBJ1-5; D call uncertain. The CDR3 spans 12 residues. Germline CDR1 is MNHEY and CDR2 is SMNVEV (reference sequence). V lost 6 bases and J 1 base, leaving 4 bases between the germline ends. CDR3 nucleotide sequence: TGTGCCAGCAGCCCGAGCAATCAGCCCCAGCATTTT. It codes for CASSPSNQPQHF.

The V gene is TRBV5-1, the J gene TRBJ1-1, with D perhaps matching TRBD1 (6 bases). Trimming took 1 base from V and 5 from J, leaving 12 bases between them. Per germline, CDR1 SGHRS and CDR2 YFSETQ. CDR3 length: 14 amino acids. CDR3 loop: CASSLNQGITEAFF. The CDR3 region has the DNA TGCGCCAGCAGCTTGAATCAGGGGATTACTGAAGCTTTCTTT. Based on the CDR3 plus reference TRBV5-1 and TRBJ1-1, the full variable domain is KAGVTQTPRYLIKTRGQQVTLSCSPISGHRSVSWYQQTPGQGLQFLFEYFSETQRNKGNFPGRFSGRQFSNSRSEMNVSTLELGDSALYLCASSLNQGITEAFFGQGTRLTVV.

This clone appeared once. The genes are TRBV4-2 and TRBJ2-5, with 10 bases aligning to TRBD1. Germline V gene sequence: CDR1 LGHNA, CDR2 YNFKEQ. The CDR3 has 15 amino acids. The V gene end was trimmed by 1 base and the J gene end by 5 bases; junction bases not matched to a gene: 4. CDR3: CASSQGQGALETQYF. CDR3 coding DNA: TGTGCCAGCAGCCAAGGACAGGGGGCTCTGGAGACCCAGTACTTC.

The J gene is TRBJ2-2, the V gene TRBV18; possible D gene TRBD1, 6 bases. The length of the CDR3 is 16 residues. The ends were cut back, 2 bases at V and 2 bases at J, with 12 bases in the middle. Germline V lookup: CDR1 KGHSH, CDR2 LQKENI. CDR3 bases: TGTGCCAGCTCACCAAGAGGGACACCCAACACCGGGGAGCTGTTTTTT. Amino acids: CASSPRGTPNTGELFF. The whole variable domain, remainder taken from reference TRBV18 and TRBJ2-2, is NAGVMQNPRHLVRRRGQEARLRCSPMKGHSHVYWYRQLPEEGLKFMVYLQKENIIDESGMPKERFSAEFPKEGPSILRIQQVVRGDSAAYFCASSPRGTPNTGELFFGEGSRLTVL.

V is TRBV29-1 and J is TRBJ2-1; D may be TRBD2 (6 bases). The CDR3 contains 14 residues. The germline CDR1 and CDR2 sequences are SQVTM and ANQGSEA. Trimming took off 4 bases at V and 2 bases at J, with 12 bases between the two ends. The CDR3 DNA follows: TGCAGCGTTGGAGGGGACTTCACCTACAATGAGCAGTTCTTC. The encoded protein is CSVGGDFTYNEQFF.

This chain connects TRBV30 to TRBJ1-1, with D possibly being TRBD1 (5 bases). The V gene lost 3 bases and the J gene lost 5 bases, with 7 bases spanning the gap. In germline, CDR1 is GTSNPN, CDR2 SVGIG (reference sequence). This CDR3 has 11 amino acids. The CDR3 protein is CAWSQGTEAFF. In DNA, the CDR3 is TGTGCCTGGAGCCAGGGAACTGAAGCTTTCTTT.

The genes are TRBV27 and TRBJ1-4; D gene ambiguous. CDR1 is MNHEY and CDR2 is SMNVEV in the germline V gene (reference sequence). This CDR3 spans 15 amino acids. Trimming stripped 7 bases from V and 3 bases from J, with 15 bases between. The CDR3 region has the DNA TGTGCCAGCAATGTGGGCGGGCGACCTAATGAAAAACTGTTTTTT. Translating gives CASNVGGRPNEKLFF.

The chain employs TRBV7-8 and TRBJ2-1; 8 bases fit TRBD2. The CDR3 has 18 residues. CDR1 and CDR2 (germline): SGHVS, FQNEAQ. Trimming took 3 bases from V and 0 from J; bases not matched to a gene: 10. In DNA, the CDR3 is TGTGCCAGCAGCTTCGGTCTAGCGGGCGCCCCCTCCTACAATGAGCAGTTCTTC. Residues: CASSFGLAGAPSYNEQFF.

Comment on this clone: A read error may account for a junction end that differs from germline. This chain joins TRBV7-7 and TRBJ2-1, with a tentative D call TRBD1 (5 bases). Germline CDR1 reads SSHAT; CDR2 reads FNYEAQ (reference sequence). The CDR3 loop spans 14 amino acids. CDR3 protein: CASSPDSSYNEQFF. CDR3 DNA: TGTGCTAGCAGCCCCGACAGCTCCTACAATGAGCAGTTCTTC.

V gene TRBV6-1 combines with J gene TRBJ2-2; TRBD1 might be the D (6 bases). Trimming removed 7 bases from V and 3 bases from J, with 12 bases in between. Germline assignment: CDR1 MNHNS and CDR2 SASEGT. The CDR3 is 14 residues long. The CDR3 protein is CASTDRFDTGELFF. The CDR3 DNA sequence: TGTGCCAGCACAGACAGGTTTGACACCGGGGAGCTGTTTTTT.

This clone showed up just a few times. This sequence joins TRBV6-6 and TRBJ2-1; D unresolved. CDR1 and CDR2 (germline): MNHNY, SVGAGI (reference sequence). The CDR3 covers 11 residues. V lost 2 bases to trimming and J lost 7 bases, with 3 bases between them. CDR3 protein: CASSYGNEQFF. In DNA, the CDR3 is TGTGCCAGCAGTTACGGAAATGAGCAGTTCTTC.

This chain uses TRBV27 with TRBJ2-2; D is unclear. V lost 3 bases to trimming and J lost 7 bases, with 9 bases between them. The CDR3 contains 13 residues. Germline assignment: CDR1 MNHEY and CDR2 SMNVEV (reference sequence). CDR3 sequence: CASSFKFFGELFF. CDR3 in DNA: TGTGCCAGCAGTTTTAAGTTTTTCGGGGAGCTGTTTTTT.

By proportion, this clone is medium-sized. V usage is TRBV5-4 and J usage is TRBJ1-2, with 8 bases identical to TRBD1. The V and J ends lost 0 bases and 6 bases, in that order; junction bases with no gene match: 1. Germline CDR1 is SGHNT and CDR2 is YYREEE (reference sequence). This CDR3 spans 13 amino acids. The CDR3 region is CASSLETGDGYTF. CDR3 DNA sequence: TGTGCCAGCAGCTTGGAGACAGGGGATGGCTACACCTTC.

The chain carries TRBV5-6 and TRBJ2-3; a possible D gene is TRBD1 (6 bases). V was trimmed by 2 bases and J by 1 base, leaving 11 bases between them. Germline V lookup: CDR1 SGHDT, CDR2 YYEEEE. The CDR3 is 15 residues long. CDR3 residues: CASSLPNRGTDTQYF. CDR3 nucleotide sequence: TGTGCCAGCAGCTTACCCAACAGGGGCACAGATACGCAGTATTTT.

The CDR3 reads CASSYSQRASSYEQYF. The CDR3 bases are TGTGCCAGCAGTTACTCACAGCGGGCGAGCTCCTACGAGCAGTACTTC. The gene calls are TRBV6-6 and TRBJ2-7, with D possibly being TRBD2 (6 bases). The CDR3 contains 16 residues. V lost 0 bases and J lost 0, with 12 bases in between. Germline values: CDR1 MNHNY, CDR2 SVGAGI (reference sequence).

The chain recombines TRBV9 with TRBJ2-7, with D perhaps TRBD1 (6 bases). Germline assignment: CDR1 SGDLS and CDR2 YYNGEE. The CDR3 has 15 residues. The germline V and J ends were trimmed by 0 bases and 4 bases, with 14 bases remaining between them. The CDR3 is CASSVGVGAGYEQYF. As DNA, the CDR3 is TGTGCCAGCAGCGTAGGAGTGGGGGCAGGGTACGAGCAGTACTTC.

The gene calls are TRBV4-1 and TRBJ2-7; D is unresolved. In germline, CDR1 is MGHRA, CDR2 YSYEKL. V lost 1 base and J lost 3, with 13 bases in between. The CDR3 spans 15 residues. In DNA, the CDR3 is TGCGCCAGCAGCCAAGGGCCAGGAGCAGTCTACGAGCAGTACTTC. Its translation: CASSQGPGAVYEQYF.

The rearrangement uses TRBV20-1 and TRBJ1-1; D remains ambiguous. This CDR3 is built from 11 residues. V lost 3 bases and J 1 base, leaving 3 bases between the germline ends. Per germline, CDR1 DFQATT and CDR2 SNEGSKA (reference sequence). The CDR3 sequence is CSARGNTEAFF. The CDR3 nucleotides are TGCAGTGCTAGGGGGAACACTGAAGCTTTCTTT.

Notes on this clone: A junction boundary mismatches the germline segment, possibly from a read error. The identical CDR3 is also encoded by other nucleotide sequences in the sample. The chain employs TRBV9 and TRBJ2-7; the D gene is possibly TRBD2 (6 bases). The germline V gene has CDR1 SGDLS and CDR2 YYNGEE. This CDR3 comprises 13 residues. CDR3 loop: CASSGLAAYEQYF. For the CDR3, the DNA is TGTGCCAGTAGCGGCCTAGCTGCCTACGAGCAGTACTTC. Together with reference TRBV9 and TRBJ2-7, the CDR3 gives the full variable domain: DSGVTQTPKHLITATGQRVTLRCSPRSGDLSVYWYQQSLDQGLQFLIQYYNGEERAKGNILERFSAQQFPDLHSELNLSSLELGDSALYFCASSGLAAYEQYFGPGTRLTVT.